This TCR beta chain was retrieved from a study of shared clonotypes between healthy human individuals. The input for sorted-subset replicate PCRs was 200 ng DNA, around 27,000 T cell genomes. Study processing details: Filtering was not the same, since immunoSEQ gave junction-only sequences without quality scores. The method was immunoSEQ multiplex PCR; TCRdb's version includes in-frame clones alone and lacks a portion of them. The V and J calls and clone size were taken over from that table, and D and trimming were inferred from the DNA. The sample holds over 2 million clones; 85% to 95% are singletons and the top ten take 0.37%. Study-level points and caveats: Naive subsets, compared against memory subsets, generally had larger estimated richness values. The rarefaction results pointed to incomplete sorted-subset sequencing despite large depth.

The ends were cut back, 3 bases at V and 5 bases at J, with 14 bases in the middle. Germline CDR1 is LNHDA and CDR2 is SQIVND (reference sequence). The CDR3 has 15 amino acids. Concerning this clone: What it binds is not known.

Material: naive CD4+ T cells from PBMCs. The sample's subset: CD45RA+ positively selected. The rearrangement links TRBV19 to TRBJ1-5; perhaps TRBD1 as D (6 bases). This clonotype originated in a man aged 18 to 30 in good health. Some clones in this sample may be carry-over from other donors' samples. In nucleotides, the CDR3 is TGTGCCAGTAGTATTCCTATCCAGGGGTATCAGCCCCAGCATTTT. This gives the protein CASSIPIQGYQPQHF.